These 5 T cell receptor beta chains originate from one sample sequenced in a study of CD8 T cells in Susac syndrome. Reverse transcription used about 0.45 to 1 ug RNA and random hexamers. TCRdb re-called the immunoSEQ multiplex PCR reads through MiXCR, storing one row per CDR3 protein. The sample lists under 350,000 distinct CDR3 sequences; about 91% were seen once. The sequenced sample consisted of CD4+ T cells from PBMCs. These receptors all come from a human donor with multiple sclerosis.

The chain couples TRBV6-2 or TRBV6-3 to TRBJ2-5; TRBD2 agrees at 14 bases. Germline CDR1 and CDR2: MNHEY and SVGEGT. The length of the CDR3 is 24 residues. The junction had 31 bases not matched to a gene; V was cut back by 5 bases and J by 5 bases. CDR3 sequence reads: CASSPSLPGGERTSGRSSRETQYF. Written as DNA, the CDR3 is TGTGCCAGCAGTCCGAGCCTTCCCGGGGGGGAGCGGACTAGCGGGAGGAGTAGCAGGGAGACCCAGTACTTC.

The CDR3 reads CASGPTGFSEQYF. The CDR3 coding sequence is TGTGCCAGCGGTCCCACAGGGTTCTCCGAGCAGTACTTC. The chain has TRBV6-1 and TRBJ2-7, with D perhaps TRBD1 (6 bases). The CDR3 has 13 amino acids. Germline CDR1 reads MNHNS; CDR2 reads SASEGT. Trimming took off 8 bases at V and 6 bases at J, with 17 bases between the two ends.

CDR3 sequence (DNA): TGTGCCAGCAGCGCACCGAGGAGCCACGGGGCCGAAAAACTGTTTTTT. Protein sequence: CASSAPRSHGAEKLFF. The chain is built from TRBV2 and TRBJ1-4, with D perhaps matching TRBD1 (5 bases). CDR1 and CDR2 (germline): SNHLY, FYNNEI. The CDR3 has 16 residues. V lost 6 bases and J lost 8, with 22 bases in between.

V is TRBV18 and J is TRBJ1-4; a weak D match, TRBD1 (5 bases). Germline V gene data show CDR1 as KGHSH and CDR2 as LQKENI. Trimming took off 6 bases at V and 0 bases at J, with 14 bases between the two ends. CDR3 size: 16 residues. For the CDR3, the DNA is TGTGCCAGCTCGCAGAGCTCAGGGACAACTAATGAAAAACTGTTTTTT. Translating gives CASSQSSGTTNEKLFF.

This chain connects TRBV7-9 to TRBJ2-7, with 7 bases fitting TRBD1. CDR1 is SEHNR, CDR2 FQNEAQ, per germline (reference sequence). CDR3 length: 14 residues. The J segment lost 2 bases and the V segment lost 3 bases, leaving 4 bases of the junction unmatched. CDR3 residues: CASSFWTGAYEQYF. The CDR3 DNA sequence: TGTGCCAGCAGCTTCTGGACAGGAGCCTACGAGCAGTACTTC. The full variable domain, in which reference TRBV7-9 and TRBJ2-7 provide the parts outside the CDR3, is DTGVSQNPRHKITKRGQNVTFRCDPISEHNRLYWYRQTLGQGPEFLTYFQNEAQLEKSRLLSDRFSAERPKGSFSTLEIQRTEQGDSAMYLCASSFWTGAYEQYFGPGTRLTVT.